The 19 T cell receptor beta chains in this list originate from one sample, sequenced in a study of T cells in Graves' hyperthyroidism and ophthalmopathy. It was RNA transcripts that yielded the amplified TCR beta CDR3 regions. RT-PCR in the first round (using the HTBI primer set) targeted the TCR CDR3. From the multiplex PCR reads, TCRdb called clonotypes with MiXCR, one entry per CDR3 protein. The top ten clones hold less than 9% of a sample with nearly 600,000 distinct CDR3 sequences, approximately 15% of them seen once. The material sequenced was blood. Receptors originate from a woman under 30 with Graves' ophthalmopathy.

As regards this clonotype: This could be a read error, since a much larger clone is one nucleotide away. The J gene is TRBJ2-2, the V gene TRBV7-2; 11 nucleotides align to TRBD2. CDR1 SGHTA and CDR2 FQGNSA come from the germline V gene. With 8 bases clipped from V and 5 bases from J, the junction kept 10 bases outside the gene matches. The length of the CDR3 is 16 residues. The CDR3 protein is CASGVSGRAGTGELFF. The CDR3 DNA sequence: TGTGCCAGCGGCGTTAGCGGGAGGGCCGGGACCGGGGAGCTGTTTTTT.

This clonotype was found many times. The rearrangement links TRBV9 to TRBJ2-7; D gene uncertain. Trimming removed 0 bases at V and 0 bases at J, with 10 bases between. Germline lookup yields CDR1 SGDLS and CDR2 YYNGEE. This CDR3 comprises 15 residues. CDR3 amino acids: CASSVGAESSYEQYF. The CDR3 nucleotides are TGTGCCAGCAGCGTAGGGGCCGAGAGCTCCTACGAGCAGTACTTC.

This clonotype was seen only a few times. The J gene is TRBJ1-3, the V gene TRBV5-4, with unresolved D. Germline assignment: CDR1 SGHNT and CDR2 YYREEE (reference sequence). With 0 bases removed from V and 3 bases from J, the gap between germline ends came to 13 bases. CDR3 length: 16 amino acids. CDR3 amino acids: CASSLGGTFGGNTIYF. In DNA, the CDR3 is TGTGCCAGCAGCTTGGGAGGCACATTCGGTGGAAACACCATATATTTT.

This clonotype was observed many times. The chain uses TRBV7-9 and TRBJ1-2; TRBD1 is a possible D gene (5 bases). CDR3 size: 14 residues. V dropped 4 bases and J dropped 7 bases, with 16 bases sitting between them. Germline lookup yields CDR1 SEHNR and CDR2 FQNEAQ (reference sequence). Here the CDR3 DNA reads TGTGCCAGCAGCTGGGACTTAGTCGGGAGTGGCTACACCTTC. It yields the protein CASSWDLVGSGYTF.

Many counts were recorded for this clonotype. The genes are TRBV15 and TRBJ1-6; D uncertain. The germline V gene encodes CDR1 LNHNV and CDR2 YYDKDF (reference sequence). This CDR3 has 13 residues. Trimming pared 0 bases from V and 8 bases from J, leaving 5 bases between. The CDR3 DNA follows: TGTGCCACCAGCAGAGAAGCCGATTCACCCCTCCACTTT. This encodes CATSREADSPLHF.

In this sample, this clonotype turned up many times. The chain joins TRBV5-5 to TRBJ1-1, with a tentative D call TRBD1 (6 bases). Germline V gene lookup returns CDR1 SGHKS and CDR2 YYEKEE (reference sequence). The germline V and J ends were trimmed by 2 bases and 1 base, with 15 bases remaining between them. CDR3 length equals 16 residues. As DNA, the CDR3 is TGTGCCAGCAGCTTCCCAGGGGTGGGAAAGAACACTGAAGCTTTCTTT. Translated, it gives CASSFPGVGKNTEAFF.

This clonotype came up many times. The CDR3 nucleotides read TGTGCCAGCAGTTTAAGTGCGGGAGGCTACGAGCAGTACTTC. Amino acids: CASSLSAGGYEQYF. The chain uses TRBV12-3 or TRBV12-4 and TRBJ2-7, with 8 bases fitting TRBD2. CDR3 size: 14 residues. The ends lost 2 bases at V and 3 bases at J; junction bases unmatched: 3.

This clonotype was seen repeatedly, ten times or more. The chain links TRBV27 to TRBJ2-2; D is unresolved. CDR1 is MNHEY, CDR2 SMNVEV, per germline (reference sequence). The CDR3 loop spans 17 amino acids. V was trimmed by 2 bases and J by 0 bases, leaving 13 bases between them. DNA of the CDR3: TGTGCCAGCAGTTTACTTACGGATTTCGCGAACACCGGGGAGCTGTTTTTT. It encodes CASSLLTDFANTGELFF.

This clonotype has ten or more counts. The V gene is TRBV24-1, the J gene TRBJ2-7; 11 bases are shared with TRBD2. Looked up from germline, CDR1 is KGHDR and CDR2 is SFDVKD. The length of the CDR3 is 15 residues. V was pared by 4 bases and J by 3 bases, with 4 bases of the junction left unmatched. The CDR3 sequence is CATSEGTSGSYEQYF. The CDR3 coding sequence is TGTGCCACCAGTGAGGGGACTAGCGGAAGCTACGAGCAGTACTTC.

This sequence joins TRBV5-1 and TRBJ1-2; TRBD1 is a possible D gene (6 bases). The CDR3 has 14 amino acids. Germline assignment: CDR1 SGHRS and CDR2 YFSETQ. V was pared by 4 bases and J by 7 bases, with 17 bases between. CDR3 coding DNA: TGCGCCAGCAGCACCCGAGGGGGTCAGGGTGGCTACACCTTC. Protein: CASSTRGGQGGYTF. Full variable domain (missing parts from reference TRBV5-1 and TRBJ1-2): KAGVTQTPRYLIKTRGQQVTLSCSPISGHRSVSWYQQTPGQGLQFLFEYFSETQRNKGNFPGRFSGRQFSNSRSEMNVSTLELGDSALYLCASSTRGGQGGYTFGSGTRLTVV.

This clonotype was counted many times. The chain carries TRBV18 and TRBJ2-3; D not resolved. V lost 2 bases and J lost 2, with 11 bases in between. The CDR3 has 15 amino acids. Germline CDR1 KGHSH, CDR2 LQKENI. Here the CDR3 reads CASSPSLGYTDTQYF. CDR3 sequence (DNA): TGTGCCAGCTCACCAAGTCTTGGGTACACAGATACGCAGTATTTT. Full variable domain (rest looked up from reference TRBV18 and TRBJ2-3): NAGVMQNPRHLVRRRGQEARLRCSPMKGHSHVYWYRQLPEEGLKFMVYLQKENIIDESGMPKERFSAEFPKEGPSILRIQQVVRGDSAAYFCASSPSLGYTDTQYFGPGTRLTVL.

At least ten counts were recorded for this clonotype. The chain uses TRBV7-2 and TRBJ1-6; 7 nucleotides line up with TRBD1. The CDR3 has 14 amino acids. Trimming took 5 bases from V and 5 from J; bases not matched to a gene: 3. Germline V gives CDR1 SGHTA, CDR2 FQGNSA. The CDR3 region is CASSPGQNNSPLHF. For the CDR3, the DNA is TGTGCCAGCAGCCCGGGACAGAATAATTCACCCCTCCACTTT.

This clonotype has at least ten counts. This chain connects TRBV19 to TRBJ2-2, with D uncertain. Germline V lookup: CDR1 LNHDA, CDR2 SQIVND (reference sequence). Trimming took 3 bases from V and 8 from J, leaving 16 bases between them. The CDR3 contains 15 residues. The CDR3 DNA follows: TGTGCCAGTAGTATTTCGCTTCCCAGCAGGGGGGAGCTGTTTTTT. It codes for CASSISLPSRGELFF.

This clonotype was observed a handful of times. This chain connects TRBV19 to TRBJ2-7, with 10 positions matching TRBD2. V dropped 3 bases and J dropped 2; count of bases not matched to a gene: 4. There are 15 residues in the CDR3. Germline CDR1 is LNHDA and CDR2 is SQIVND (reference sequence). This CDR3 is CASSMASGSTYEQYF. CDR3 DNA sequence: TGTGCCAGTAGTATGGCTAGCGGGAGTACCTACGAGCAGTACTTC.

The gene calls are TRBV9 and TRBJ1-5; 7 positions match TRBD1. Germline CDR1 is SGDLS and CDR2 is YYNGEE. The junction had 7 bases not matched to a gene; V was cut back by 3 bases and J by 4 bases. The CDR3 extends over 15 amino acids. The CDR3: CASSAAGQLNQPQHF. The CDR3 DNA sequence: TGTGCCAGCAGCGCCGCGGGACAGCTAAATCAGCCCCAGCATTTT.

This clonotype was picked up a small number of times. The chain is built from TRBV3-2 and TRBJ2-3; the table's D call TRBD2 went unverified against the DNA. TRBV3-2 is a pseudogene segment. CDR3 size: 16 residues. The CDR3 protein is CASSQCSGRGTDTQYF. The CDR3 DNA is TGTGCCAGCAGCCAATGTAGCGGGAGAGGCACAGATACGCAGTATTTT.

The rearrangement uses TRBV30 and TRBJ2-5; TRBD2 is a possible D gene (5 bases). Trimming left V 5 bases short and J 5 bases short, with 15 bases between. The CDR3 loop spans 13 amino acids. Germline V gene lookup returns CDR1 GTSNPN and CDR2 SVGIG (reference sequence). The CDR3 loop reads CAWCRDPGETQYF. CDR3 nucleotide sequence: TGTGCCTGGTGTAGGGATCCGGGGGAGACCCAGTACTTC.

This clonotype was observed at least ten times. This chain uses TRBV12-3 or TRBV12-4 with TRBJ2-7; D may correspond to TRBD1 or TRBD2 (6 bases each). Trimming pared 5 bases from V and 6 bases from J, leaving 20 bases between. CDR3 length: 15 amino acids. The CDR3 nucleotides read TGTGCCAGCAGTGGGCAGGGCAGGGGAGGAGGCGAGCAGTACTTC. It yields the protein CASSGQGRGGGEQYF.

This clonotype has a count of ten or more. J is TRBJ2-1 and V is TRBV27, with D tentatively TRBD1 (5 bases). The CDR3 is 16 residues long. CDR1 is MNHEY and CDR2 is SMNVEV in the germline V gene (reference sequence). V lost 2 bases and J 3 bases, leaving 14 bases between the germline ends. This CDR3 is CASSLPPGIRYNEQFF. The DNA of the CDR3 is TGTGCCAGCAGTTTACCCCCAGGGATTCGCTACAATGAGCAGTTCTTC.